These T cell receptor beta chains were read from a single sample in a study of cytomegalovirus exposure and HLA in healthy donors. Data came from immunoSEQ multiplex PCR; TCRdb stores just in-frame clones and leaves some out. The data show 95,000 to 100,000 clones, around four fifths seen once. The sample comprised PBMCs. The receptors shown here come from a man aged 40-50 years in good health and CMV-seronegative. Each CDR3 is given with its conserved first and last residue. D genes are given only for firm matches. Size values are once, few and many counts, or a class for expanded clones, and some rows have none.

clone_size j_call cdr3_length d_call v_call cdr3_aa cdr3_nt
- TRBJ1-4 13 - TRBV19 CASSIRAEEKLFF TGTGCCAGTAGTATAAGAGCGGAGGAAAAACTGTTTTTT
- TRBJ2-7 15 TRBD1 TRBV10-2 CASRGGRGQDYEQYF TGCGCCAGCAGGGGGGGAAGGGGACAGGACTACGAGCAGTACTTC
- TRBJ1-5 16 - TRBV5-1 CASSRYMDRDNQPQHF TGCGCCAGCAGCCGTTACATGGACAGAGACAATCAGCCCCAGCATTTT
- TRBJ1-2 16 TRBD1 TRBV27 CASSILGTGGGSGYTF TGTGCCAGCAGTATCCTAGGGACAGGGGGGGGAAGTGGCTACACCTTC
- TRBJ2-5 15 TRBD2 TRBV6-4 CASSATAGGPETQYF TGTGCCAGCAGTGCAACGGCGGGGGGGCCAGAGACCCAGTACTTC
- TRBJ2-1 13 TRBD1 TRBV11-3 CASSRQGFDEQFF TGTGCCAGCAGCCGACAGGGGTTTGATGAGCAGTTCTTC
- TRBJ2-7 12 - TRBV7-9 CSTQTVFYEQYF TGTTCCACACAGACAGTATTCTACGAGCAGTACTTC
- TRBJ2-3 14 TRBD2 TRBV9 CASSDRTRGDTQYF TGTGCCAGCAGCGACCGGACTAGAGGAGATACGCAGTATTTT
many TRBJ2-6 15 - TRBV19 CASSNQGTGANVLTF TGTGCCAGTAGTAACCAGGGAACTGGGGCCAACGTCCTGACTTTC
- TRBJ2-5 14 - TRBV5-1 CASSLDSRQETQYF TGCGCCAGCAGCTTGGACAGCCGACAAGAGACCCAGTACTTC
- TRBJ2-7 14 - TRBV4-1 CASSQESGLYEQYF TGCGCCAGCAGCCAAGAATCGGGGTTGTACGAGCAGTACTTC
- TRBJ1-3 14 - TRBV4-3 CASSLMGPGNTIYF TGCGCCAGCAGCCTGATGGGCCCTGGAAACACCATATATTTT
- TRBJ1-2 12 - TRBV7-9 CASSGSPGGYTF TGTGCCAGCAGCGGCAGCCCAGGTGGCTACACCTTC
- TRBJ1-2 13 - TRBV18 CASSPRTDHGYTF TGTGCCAGCTCACCACGGACAGACCATGGCTACACCTTC
- TRBJ2-3 14 TRBD2 TRBV5-4 CASSLRLATDTQYF TGTGCCAGCAGCTTGAGACTAGCCACAGATACGCAGTATTTT
- TRBJ1-1 14 - TRBV10-3 CAISETAGRTEAFF TGTGCCATCAGTGAGACGGCAGGGAGGACTGAAGCTTTCTTT
- TRBJ1-3 17 - TRBV6-4 CASSEISLSSAENAIYF TGTGCCAGCAGTGAAATTTCTTTGTCGTCGGCGGAAAACGCCATATATTTT
- TRBJ2-3 15 TRBD2 TRBV30 CAWSVGRGVTDTQYF TGTGCCTGGAGTGTAGGGCGGGGGGTCACAGATACGCAGTATTTT
- TRBJ2-4 16 TRBD1 TRBV15 CATSTGDRGTKNIQYF TGTGCCACCAGCACCGGGGACAGAGGAACAAAAAACATTCAGTACTTC
- TRBJ1-3 16 TRBD1 TRBV9 CASNDRDRLSGNTIYF TGTGCCAGCAATGACCGGGACAGGCTCTCTGGAAACACCATATATTTT
once TRBJ1-1 13 - TRBV30 CAWSVAGDTEAFF TGTGCCTGGAGTGTAGCAGGGGATACTGAAGCTTTCTTT
few TRBJ2-5 14 - TRBV10-3 CAISESKGLETQYF TGTGCCATCAGTGAGTCAAAGGGGTTGGAGACCCAGTACTTC
few TRBJ1-4 16 TRBD1 TRBV4-3 CASSQDSAGGSEKLFF TGCGCCAGCAGCCAAGATTCCGCAGGGGGCAGTGAAAAACTGTTTTTT
- TRBJ2-2 15 TRBD2 TRBV2 CASGSGDRHTGELFF TGTGCCAGCGGTAGCGGGGACCGGCACACCGGGGAGCTGTTTTTT
- TRBJ1-6 15 - TRBV9 CASSVVGHNNSPLHF TGTGCCAGCAGCGTAGTTGGCCATAATAATTCACCCCTCCACTTT
- TRBJ2-3 18 TRBD2 TRBV27 CASSLSGASGGPTDTQYF TGTGCCAGCAGTTTATCGGGAGCTAGCGGGGGGCCCACAGATACGCAGTATTTT
- TRBJ2-2 15 TRBD2 TRBV7-7 CASSPTSGSKGELFF TGTGCCAGCAGCCCAACTAGCGGGAGTAAGGGGGAGCTGTTTTTT
- TRBJ2-3 16 TRBD2 TRBV6-4 CASSDSSGGGTDTQYF TGTGCCAGCAGTGACTCGAGCGGGGGCGGCACAGATACGCAGTATTTT
- TRBJ1-1 16 TRBD1 TRBV19 CASRRPGQGPNTEAFF TGTGCCAGTAGGAGACCGGGACAGGGGCCGAACACTGAAGCTTTCTTT
- TRBJ2-3 15 TRBD2 TRBV5-6 CASSSGLARPDTQYF TGTGCCAGCAGCTCCGGACTAGCGAGGCCAGATACGCAGTATTTT
- TRBJ2-7 15 TRBD1 TRBV6-5 CASSYSAGTADVQYF TGTGCCAGCAGTTACTCAGCCGGGACAGCTGATGTACAGTACTTC
few TRBJ2-7 13 TRBD2 TRBV29-1 CSVGLAGVGEQYF TGCAGCGTTGGTCTAGCGGGAGTCGGGGAGCAGTACTTC
- TRBJ2-1 13 - TRBV7-2 CASSAQGPNEQFF TGTGCCAGCAGCGCACAGGGTCCAAATGAGCAGTTCTTC
few TRBJ2-1 15 - TRBV7-2 CASSLGSARNNEQFF TGTGCCAGCAGCCTAGGGTCTGCCAGAAACAATGAGCAGTTCTTC
- TRBJ2-1 16 - TRBV5-6 CASSLGLGVRVNEQFF TGTGCCAGCAGCTTGGGGCTCGGAGTCAGAGTCAATGAGCAGTTCTTC
- TRBJ1-5 13 - TRBV6-5 CASAPQGNQPQHF TGTGCCAGCGCCCCCCAGGGCAATCAGCCCCAGCATTTT
- TRBJ1-4 15 TRBD1 TRBV30 CAEGGTGGFNEKLFF TGTGCCGAAGGGGGGACAGGAGGTTTTAATGAAAAACTGTTTTTT
- TRBJ2-5 17 TRBD2 TRBV14 CASSQGRTSGLGETQYF TGTGCCAGCAGCCAAGGGAGGACTAGCGGGCTTGGGGAGACCCAGTACTTC
few TRBJ1-3 16 - TRBV19 CASSTGTRTSGNTIYF TGTGCCAGTAGTACGGGGACACGAACCTCTGGAAACACCATATATTTT
- TRBJ2-5 14 TRBD1 TRBV7-2 CASSSGTGGETQYF TGTGCCAGCAGCTCCGGGACAGGGGGGGAGACCCAGTACTTC
- TRBJ2-7 14 - TRBV6-1 CASSETPGAYEQYF TGTGCCAGCAGTGAAACCCCGGGAGCTTACGAGCAGTACTTC
once TRBJ1-1 11 - TRBV28 CASKANTEAFF TGTGCCAGCAAAGCGAACACTGAAGCTTTCTTT
once TRBJ1-1 14 TRBD1 TRBV30 CAGGQGAIGTEAFF TGTGCCGGGGGACAGGGGGCCATCGGGACTGAAGCTTTCTTT